These 25 T cell receptor beta chains originate from one sample sequenced in a study of blood T cell repertoires in COVID-19. Using immunoSEQ multiplex PCR, the repertoire was profiled, and TCRdb retains in-frame clones only, with some absent. The table has 150,000 to 200,000 clones, almost 85% seen once. Sequences were obtained from PBMCs or T cells enriched from blood (not recorded which). The origin of the receptors is a man in his fifties who had recovered from COVID-19.

The rearrangement uses TRBV27 and TRBJ2-7; the D is unclear. The CDR3 is made up of 14 amino acids. Germline CDR1 reads MNHEY; CDR2 reads SMNVEV (reference sequence). V dropped 5 bases and J dropped 0 bases, with 11 bases sitting between them. The CDR3 loop reads CASSTKSPSYEQYF. CDR3 coding DNA: TGTGCCAGCAGTACAAAGTCTCCCTCCTACGAGCAGTACTTC.

In this sample, this clone turned up once. The chain couples TRBV2 to TRBJ1-5, with a tentative D call TRBD1 (5 bases). There are 13 residues in the CDR3. Germline CDR1 reads SNHLY; CDR2 reads FYNNEI. V was pared by 4 bases and J by 6 bases, with 10 bases between. The CDR3 DNA sequence: TGTGCCAGCAGTGTCAGGGAATCTCAGCCCCAGCATTTT. This codes for CASSVRESQPQHF.

This chain's CDR3 is CASSYRVGERPLHF. CDR3 sequence (DNA): TGTGCCAGCAGTTACCGCGTGGGTGAGAGGCCCCTCCACTTT. The chain couples TRBV6-5 to TRBJ1-6; D gene unclear. CDR3 length: 14 residues. CDR1 is MNHEY, CDR2 SVGAGI, per germline. With 2 bases removed from V and 13 bases from J, the gap between germline ends came to 15 bases.

This clone came up once. The rearrangement uses TRBV27 and TRBJ2-1, with 8 bases fitting TRBD1. The germline CDR1 and CDR2 sequences are MNHEY and SMNVEV (reference sequence). This CDR3 has 15 residues. Germline trimming cut 2 bases from V and 3 bases from J; bases unmatched to any gene: 3. CDR3 protein: CASSLGQGDYNEQFF. In DNA form, the CDR3 reads TGTGCCAGCAGTTTAGGACAGGGAGACTACAATGAGCAGTTCTTC.

The chain links TRBV5-1 to TRBJ2-5, with TRBD2 matching 8 bases. Germline trimming cut 4 bases from V and 5 bases from J; bases unmatched to any gene: 7. CDR1 and CDR2 (germline): SGHRS, YFSETQ. The CDR3 is made up of 14 amino acids. CDR3 DNA sequence: TGCGCCAGCAGCGAGTTAGCGGGGATGGAGACCCAGTACTTC. This translates into CASSELAGMETQYF.

The genes are TRBV6-5 and TRBJ2-6; 9 bases are a match to TRBD1. Germline trimming cut 6 bases from V and 4 bases from J; bases unmatched to any gene: 4. This CDR3 comprises 15 residues. The germline V gene encodes CDR1 MNHEY and CDR2 SVGAGI. This CDR3 is CASSGTGGGANVLTF. DNA for the CDR3: TGTGCCAGCAGCGGAACAGGGGGCGGGGCCAACGTCCTGACTTTC.

This rearrangement joins TRBV6-1 to TRBJ2-3, with 8 bases matching TRBD2. The germline V gene has CDR1 MNHNS and CDR2 SASEGT. CDR3 length equals 18 residues. Unmatched junction bases numbered 12, after V lost 4 bases and J lost 0 bases. The CDR3 DNA is TGTGCCAGCAGTGGAGGCTCCGGGGGGGGAACTAGCACAGATACGCAGTATTTT. Translated: CASSGGSGGGTSTDTQYF.

This chain joins TRBV29-1 and TRBJ1-4; D unclear. The CDR3 is made up of 13 amino acids. Germline V gene lookup returns CDR1 SQVTM and CDR2 ANQGSEA. Trimming shortened V by 5 bases and J by 5 bases, and 12 bases separated the two germline ends. CDR3 sequence reads: CSVRPETNEKLFF. CDR3 bases: TGCAGCGTTCGGCCGGAGACGAATGAAAAACTGTTTTTT.

The DNA for the CDR3 is TGCGCCAGCAGCCCCGGACAGTTCAATCAGCCCCAGCATTTT. Protein product: CASSPGQFNQPQHF. The rearrangement links TRBV4-1 to TRBJ1-5, with a tentative D call TRBD1 (6 bases). V was clipped by 4 bases and J by 3 bases, with 10 bases between them. Per the germline V gene, CDR1 is MGHRA and CDR2 is YSYEKL. CDR3 length: 14 residues.

The chain couples TRBV4-1 to TRBJ2-7; TRBD2 might be the D (6 bases). V gave up 2 bases and J gave up 6 bases, with 11 bases separating them. Germline V gene lookup returns CDR1 MGHRA and CDR2 YSYEKL. CDR3 length: 13 residues. CDR3: CASSQRGAGEQYF. CDR3 DNA: TGCGCCAGCAGCCAAAGGGGAGCGGGCGAGCAGTACTTC.

The chain combines TRBV7-9 with TRBJ1-3; TRBD1 aligns across 10 bases. The CDR3 length is 15 residues. J lost 8 bases, V lost 1 base, and 5 bases had no gene match. Germline V gene data show CDR1 as SEHNR and CDR2 as FQNEAQ (reference sequence). CDR3 protein: CASSLEGTGEDTIYF. CDR3 nucleotide sequence: TGTGCCAGCAGCTTAGAAGGGACAGGGGAAGACACCATATATTTT.

The J gene is TRBJ2-1, the V gene TRBV4-2, with D maybe TRBD2 (5 bases). The V gene lost 4 bases and the J gene lost 5 bases, with 18 bases spanning the gap. The CDR3 contains 16 residues. Germline-derived CDR1 and CDR2 are LGHNA and YNFKEQ. Written as DNA, the CDR3 is TGTGCCAGCAGCCTAAGTTCCGGGGAGCCCAACAATGAGCAGTTCTTC. Protein product: CASSLSSGEPNNEQFF.

The chain is built from TRBV5-1 and TRBJ2-2, with a weak D call TRBD1 (5 bases). V gave up 0 bases and J gave up 5 bases, with 11 bases separating them. Germline V lookup: CDR1 SGHRS, CDR2 YFSETQ. CDR3 length equals 15 residues. CDR3 sequence (DNA): TGCGCCAGCAGCTTGGCACAGGTCTATACCGGGGAGCTGTTTTTT. As protein: CASSLAQVYTGELFF.

This sequence joins TRBV29-1 and TRBJ1-2; no clear D. The V end lost 7 bases, the J end lost 7 bases, and 13 bases lay between the germline ends. Germline CDR1 is SQVTM and CDR2 is ANQGSEA. The CDR3 spans 11 residues. The CDR3, as DNA: TGCAGCGCCGGCGGGCGCGGTGGCTACACCTTC. The encoded protein is CSAGGRGGYTF.

Worth noting for this clone: A junction end diverges from the germline sequence, so it may reflect a read error. The gene calls are TRBV15 and TRBJ2-2, with a weak D call TRBD2 (5 bases). The CDR3 length is 17 residues. The germline CDR1 and CDR2 sequences are LNHNV and YYDKDF (reference sequence). The CDR3 sequence is CATSWQAFRTRCRGAVF. In DNA form, the CDR3 reads TGTGCCACCAGCTGGCAGGCTTTCCGGACCCGTTGCCGGGGAGCTGTTTTT.

The table lists this clone with a count of one. The chain recombines TRBV7-3 with TRBJ1-1, with a possible D match to TRBD1 (5 bases). Trimming stripped 1 base from V and 3 bases from J, with 15 bases between. Germline assignment: CDR1 SGHTA and CDR2 FQGTGA. The CDR3 is 16 amino acids. The CDR3 here is CASSLKVAGLYTEAFF. CDR3 DNA sequence: TGTGCCAGCAGCTTAAAGGTCGCAGGGCTGTACACTGAAGCTTTCTTT. Variable domain in full (rest from reference TRBV7-3 and TRBJ1-1): GAGVSQTPSNKVTEKGKYVELRCDPISGHTALYWYRQSLGQGPEFLIYFQGTGAADDSGLPNDRFFAVRPEGSVSTLKIQRTERGDSAVYLCASSLKVAGLYTEAFFGQGTRLTVV.

The CDR3 sequence is CASGDRGRRNTEAFF. The CDR3 nucleotides are TGTGCCAGCGGTGACAGGGGGCGCAGGAACACTGAAGCTTTCTTT. This chain joins TRBV7-2 and TRBJ1-1; 10 nucleotides agree with TRBD1. The CDR3 is made up of 15 amino acids. Trimming took 8 bases from V and 1 from J; bases not matched to a gene: 7. Germline V gene data show CDR1 as SGHTA and CDR2 as FQGNSA.

This rearrangement joins TRBV5-1 to TRBJ2-2, with D maybe TRBD1 (5 bases). Germline CDR1 SGHRS, CDR2 YFSETQ. This CDR3 is built from 16 residues. V lost 7 bases to trimming and J lost 1 base, with 17 bases between them. The CDR3 DNA follows: TGCGCCAGCCGGAGCAGGGCCTTGGAGAACACCGGGGAGCTGTTTTTT. It codes for CASRSRALENTGELFF.

This clone has only one observation. The genes are TRBV7-8 and TRBJ1-6, with 10 bases lining up with TRBD1. Germline V gene sequence: CDR1 SGHVS, CDR2 FQNEAQ. V shed 0 bases and J 0 bases; nucleotides not matched to a gene: 2. The CDR3 consists of 18 residues. This CDR3 reads CASSLARTGGSYNSPLHF. CDR3 coding DNA: TGTGCCAGCAGCTTAGCAAGGACAGGGGGCTCCTATAATTCACCCCTCCACTTT.

As for this clone: Other DNA sequences from this sample encode an identical CDR3 as well. CDR3 protein: CASSLTGDGYTF. The CDR3 nucleotides are TGTGCCAGCAGTCTTACAGGGGATGGCTACACCTTC. The chain carries TRBV25-1 and TRBJ1-2, with 7 bases matching TRBD1. The V gene end was trimmed by 5 bases and the J gene end by 6 bases; junction bases not matched to a gene: 3. Germline assignment: CDR1 MGHDK and CDR2 SYGVNS. The CDR3 is 12 amino acids.

This clone was seen ten or more times. J is TRBJ2-7 and V is TRBV19; 8 bases align to TRBD2. Looked up from germline, CDR1 is LNHDA and CDR2 is SQIVND (reference sequence). The CDR3 covers 15 residues. Germline trimming cut 5 bases from V and 4 bases from J; bases unmatched to any gene: 10. The CDR3 DNA follows: TGTGCCAGTAGTCCCTTCGGGGGGGCGAAATACGAGCAGTACTTC. This translates into CASSPFGGAKYEQYF.

The rearrangement links TRBV5-1 to TRBJ2-3, with D possibly TRBD1 on 5 matching bases. Germline values: CDR1 SGHRS, CDR2 YFSETQ. The CDR3 is 15 residues long. V shed 4 bases and J shed 0 bases, with 12 bases lying between them. The CDR3 spells CASSLSGPSTDTQYF. DNA for the CDR3: TGCGCCAGCAGCCTATCAGGGCCTAGCACAGATACGCAGTATTTT.

This clone was counted only a few times. The chain couples TRBV23-1 to TRBJ1-3; D is undetermined. TRBV23-1 is sorted into the ORF group, with uncertain function. V lost 3 bases and J lost 0, with 12 bases in between. The CDR3 is 16 residues long. The CDR3 sequence: CASSHPERASGNTIYF. For the CDR3, the DNA is TGCGCCAGCAGTCATCCCGAGAGGGCCTCTGGAAACACCATATATTTT.

This clone was observed a single time. The J gene is TRBJ2-1, the V gene TRBV7-7, with D hard to call. This CDR3 is built from 11 residues. Germline CDR1 reads SSHAT; CDR2 reads FNYEAQ (reference sequence). The germline V and J ends were trimmed by 5 bases and 8 bases, with 7 bases remaining between them. CDR3 DNA sequence: TGTGCCAGCAGCCTAAACGATGAGCAGTTCTTC. It specifies CASSLNDEQFF.

The chain joins TRBV19 to TRBJ2-1; 9 bases line up with TRBD1. Trimming took 5 bases from V and 9 from J; bases not matched to a gene: 14. Germline assignment: CDR1 LNHDA and CDR2 SQIVND (reference sequence). CDR3 length: 16 residues. CDR3 DNA: TGTGCCAGTAGTGGTTTATGGGACAGGGTTCTCACTGAGCAGTTCTTC. The encoded protein is CASSGLWDRVLTEQFF.